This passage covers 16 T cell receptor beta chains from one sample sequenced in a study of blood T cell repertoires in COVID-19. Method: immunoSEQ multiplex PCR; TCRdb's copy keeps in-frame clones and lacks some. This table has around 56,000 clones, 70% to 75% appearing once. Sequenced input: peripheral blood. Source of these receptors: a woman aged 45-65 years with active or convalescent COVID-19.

CDR3 region: CASRSPGANYGYTF. The CDR3 coding sequence is TGTGCCAGCAGGTCCCCGGGAGCTAACTATGGCTACACCTTC. The V and J genes are TRBV7-2 and TRBJ1-2; D is uncertain. Trimming removed 6 bases from V and 0 bases from J, with 11 bases in between. Germline-derived CDR1 and CDR2 are SGHTA and FQGNSA. This CDR3 comprises 14 residues. Full variable domain (missing parts from reference TRBV7-2 and TRBJ1-2): GAGVSQSPSNKVTEKGKDVELRCDPISGHTALYWYRQSLGQGLEFLIYFQGNSAPDKSGLPSDRFSAERTGGSVSTLTIQRTQQEDSAVYLCASRSPGANYGYTFGSGTRLTVV.

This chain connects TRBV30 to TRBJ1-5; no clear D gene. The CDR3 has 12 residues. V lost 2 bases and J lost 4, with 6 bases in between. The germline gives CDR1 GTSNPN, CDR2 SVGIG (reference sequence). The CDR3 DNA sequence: TGTGCCTGGAGTCGAGGAAATCAGCCCCAGCATTTT. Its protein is CAWSRGNQPQHF. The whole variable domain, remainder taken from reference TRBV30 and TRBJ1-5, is SQTIHQWPATLVQPVGSPLSLECTVEGTSNPNLYWYRQAAGRGLQLLFYSVGIGQISSEVPQNLSASRPQDRQFILSSKKLLLSDSGFYLCAWSRGNQPQHFGDGTRLSIL.

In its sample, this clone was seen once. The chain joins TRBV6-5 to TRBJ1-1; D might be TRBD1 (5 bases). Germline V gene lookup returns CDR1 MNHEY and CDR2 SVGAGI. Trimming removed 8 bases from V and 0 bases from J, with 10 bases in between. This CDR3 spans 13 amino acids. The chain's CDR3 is CASATGMNTEAFF. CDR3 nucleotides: TGTGCCAGCGCCACAGGAATGAACACTGAAGCTTTCTTT.

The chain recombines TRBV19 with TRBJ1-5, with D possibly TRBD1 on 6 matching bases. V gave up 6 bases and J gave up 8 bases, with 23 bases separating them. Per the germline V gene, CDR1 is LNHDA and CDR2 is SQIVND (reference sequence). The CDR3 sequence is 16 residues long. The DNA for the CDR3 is TGTGCCAGTAGAATCAACAGGGCCCCTAATAATGAGCCCCAGCATTTT. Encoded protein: CASRINRAPNNEPQHF.

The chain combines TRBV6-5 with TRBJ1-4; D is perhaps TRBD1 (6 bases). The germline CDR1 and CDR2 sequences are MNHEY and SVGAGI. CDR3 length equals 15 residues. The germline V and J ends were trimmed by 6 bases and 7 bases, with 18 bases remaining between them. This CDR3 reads CASRVDSRMSEKLFF. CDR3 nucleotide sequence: TGTGCCAGCAGAGTGGACAGCCGGATGAGTGAAAAACTGTTTTTT.

The CDR3 bases are TGTGCCAGCTCACCGAGTAGCAACAACGAGCAGTACTTC. Amino acid sequence: CASSPSSNNEQYF. This chain links TRBV18 with TRBJ2-7; D is ambiguous. The CDR3 contains 13 residues. Germline CDR1 reads KGHSH; CDR2 reads LQKENI. Trimming pared 3 bases from V and 5 bases from J, leaving 11 bases between.

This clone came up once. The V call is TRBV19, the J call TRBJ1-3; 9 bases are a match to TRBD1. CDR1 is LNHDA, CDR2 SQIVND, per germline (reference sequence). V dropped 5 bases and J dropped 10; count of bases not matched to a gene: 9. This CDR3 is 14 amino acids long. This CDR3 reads CASSPPGTGMTIYF. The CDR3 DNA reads TGTGCCAGTAGTCCTCCCGGGACAGGGATGACCATATATTTT.

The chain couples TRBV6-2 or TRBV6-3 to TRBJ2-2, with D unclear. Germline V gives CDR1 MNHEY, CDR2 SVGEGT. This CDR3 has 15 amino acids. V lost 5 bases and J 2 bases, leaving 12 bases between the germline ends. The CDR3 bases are TGTGCCAGCAGTCTACGAGAGAGAAACACCGGGGAGCTGTTTTTT. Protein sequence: CASSLRERNTGELFF.

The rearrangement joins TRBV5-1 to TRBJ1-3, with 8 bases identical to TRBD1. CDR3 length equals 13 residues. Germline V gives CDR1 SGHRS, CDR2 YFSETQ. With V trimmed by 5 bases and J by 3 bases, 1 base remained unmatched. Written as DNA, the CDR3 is TGCGCCAGCAGACAGGGGGATGGAAACACCATATATTTT. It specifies CASRQGDGNTIYF. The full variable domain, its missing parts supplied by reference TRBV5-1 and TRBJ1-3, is KAGVTQTPRYLIKTRGQQVTLSCSPISGHRSVSWYQQTPGQGLQFLFEYFSETQRNKGNFPGRFSGRQFSNSRSEMNVSTLELGDSALYLCASRQGDGNTIYFGEGSWLTVV.

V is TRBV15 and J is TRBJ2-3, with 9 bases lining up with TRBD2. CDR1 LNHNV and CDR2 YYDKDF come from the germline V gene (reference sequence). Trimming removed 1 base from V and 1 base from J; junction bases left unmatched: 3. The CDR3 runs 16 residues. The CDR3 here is CATSRAQRGGTDTQYF. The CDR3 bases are TGTGCCACCAGCAGAGCCCAGCGGGGGGGCACAGATACGCAGTATTTT.

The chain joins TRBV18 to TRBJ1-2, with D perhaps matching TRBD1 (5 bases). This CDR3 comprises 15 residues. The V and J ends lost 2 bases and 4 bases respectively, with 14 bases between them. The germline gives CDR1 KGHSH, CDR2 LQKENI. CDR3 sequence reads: CASSPLAGTSYGYTF. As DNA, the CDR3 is TGTGCCAGCTCACCATTGGCAGGGACTTCCTATGGCTACACCTTC.

The CDR3 sequence: CASSLIAGEGGYTF. As DNA, the CDR3 is TGTGCCAGCAGTTTAATCGCAGGGGAGGGTGGCTACACCTTC. This chain links TRBV28 with TRBJ1-2; possibly TRBD1 for D (6 bases). The CDR3 length is 14 residues. CDR1 and CDR2 (germline): MDHEN, SYDVKM. The V end was cut by 2 bases, the J end by 7 bases, with 14 bases between.

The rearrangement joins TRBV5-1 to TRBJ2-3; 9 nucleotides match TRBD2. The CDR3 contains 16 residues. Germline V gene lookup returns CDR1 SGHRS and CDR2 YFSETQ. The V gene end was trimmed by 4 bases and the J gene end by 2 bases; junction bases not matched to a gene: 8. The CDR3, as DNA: TGCGCCAGCAGCAGACTAGCGGAGGGGGCCACAGATACGCAGTATTTT. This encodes CASSRLAEGATDTQYF.

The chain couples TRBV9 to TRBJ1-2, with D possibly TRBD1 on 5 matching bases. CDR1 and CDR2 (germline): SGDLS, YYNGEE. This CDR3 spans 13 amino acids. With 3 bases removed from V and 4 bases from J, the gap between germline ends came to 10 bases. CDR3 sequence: CASSDGGSYGYTF. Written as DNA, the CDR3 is TGTGCCAGCAGCGACGGGGGGAGCTATGGCTACACCTTC.

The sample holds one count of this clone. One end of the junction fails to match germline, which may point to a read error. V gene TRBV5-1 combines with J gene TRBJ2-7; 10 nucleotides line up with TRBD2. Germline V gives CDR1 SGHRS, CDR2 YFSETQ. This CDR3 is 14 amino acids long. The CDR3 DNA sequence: TGCGCCAGCAGCTTGGAAGCCCCTAGCGGGAGTTGGCACTTC. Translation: CASSLEAPSGSWHF.

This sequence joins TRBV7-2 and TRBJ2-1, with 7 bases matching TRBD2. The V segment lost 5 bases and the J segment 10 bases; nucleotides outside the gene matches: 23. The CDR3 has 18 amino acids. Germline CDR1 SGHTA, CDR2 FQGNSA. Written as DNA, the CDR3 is TGTGCCAGCAGCCCTCCCGGGAGTTTTGAGGGAGGGAAATACGAGCAGTTCTTC. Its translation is CASSPPGSFEGGKYEQFF.